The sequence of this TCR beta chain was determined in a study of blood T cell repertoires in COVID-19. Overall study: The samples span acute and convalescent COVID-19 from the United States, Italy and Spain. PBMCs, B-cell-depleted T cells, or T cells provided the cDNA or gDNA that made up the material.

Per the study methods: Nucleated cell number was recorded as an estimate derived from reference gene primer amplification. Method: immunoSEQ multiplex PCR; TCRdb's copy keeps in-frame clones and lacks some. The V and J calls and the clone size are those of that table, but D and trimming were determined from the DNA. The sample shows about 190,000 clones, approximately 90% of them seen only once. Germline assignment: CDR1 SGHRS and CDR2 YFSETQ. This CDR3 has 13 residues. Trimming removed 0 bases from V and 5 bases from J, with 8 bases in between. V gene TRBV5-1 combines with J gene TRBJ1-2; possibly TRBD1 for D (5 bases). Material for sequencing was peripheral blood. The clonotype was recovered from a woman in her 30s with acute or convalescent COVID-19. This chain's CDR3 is CASSLAQEYGYTF. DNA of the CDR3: TGCGCCAGCAGCTTGGCACAGGAGTATGGCTACACCTTC.